The 21 T cell receptor beta chains reported below all come from one sample, sequenced in a study of regulatory T cells in long-lasting Graves disease. According to the study, TCR beta libraries were built with iRepertoire HTBI primers and CDR3-region Arm-PCR. MiXCR was run by TCRdb on the multiplex PCR reads, yielding one entry per CDR3 protein. The sample has fewer than 650,000 distinct CDR3 sequences, roughly 15% seen once; the top ten hold 18%. The time point is: newly diagnosed GD, antithyroid drugs for less than 3 months. Construction of the TCR library relied on RNA isolated from PBMCs. The same specimen was also included in a second study, on T cells in Graves' hyperthyroidism and ophthalmopathy.

The specimen comprised peripheral blood mononuclear cells (PBMCs), sampled at new diagnosis, from a patient treated with antithyroid drugs. These receptors all stem from a woman between 25 and 40 years old with Graves disease.

This rearrangement joins TRBV12-3 or TRBV12-4 to TRBJ2-3, with 10 bases aligning to TRBD1. The V and J ends lost 6 bases and 3 bases, in that order; junction bases with no gene match: 12. This CDR3 is built from 17 residues. CDR3 coding DNA: TGTGCCAGCAGACCCGGGACCGGGACAGGGGAGACAGATACGCAGTATTTT. It is translated as CASRPGTGTGETDTQYF.

This clonotype was seen ten or more times. The V and J genes are TRBV27 and TRBJ2-1, with D perhaps matching TRBD1 (6 bases). Germline values: CDR1 MNHEY, CDR2 SMNVEV (reference sequence). This CDR3 has 19 residues. Trimming left V 4 bases short and J 0 bases short, with 22 bases between. CDR3 sequence (DNA): TGTGCCAGCAGTTCTTACAGGGTTGCCCCCACTACCTCCTACAATGAGCAGTTCTTC. It yields the protein CASSSYRVAPTTSYNEQFF.

This clonotype was observed at least ten times. This chain connects TRBV12-3 or TRBV12-4 to TRBJ2-7; TRBD2 matches 10 bases. The CDR3 spans 15 residues. The ends lost 3 bases at V and 2 bases at J; junction bases unmatched: 4. CDR3 DNA: TGTGCCAGCAGTTTGTCTAGCGGGAGAGCCTACGAGCAGTACTTC. Translating gives CASSLSSGRAYEQYF.

This clonotype appeared many times. The V and J genes are TRBV28 and TRBJ2-7; D not certain. The CDR3 has 12 amino acids. The germline V gene encodes CDR1 MDHEN and CDR2 SYDVKM. Trimming shortened V by 7 bases and J by 3 bases, and 10 bases separated the two germline ends. CDR3 sequence: CASTPSGYEQYF. The CDR3 coding sequence is TGTGCCAGCACCCCTTCGGGCTACGAGCAGTACTTC.

This clonotype was found a few times. This chain connects TRBV30 to TRBJ1-5; TRBD1 agrees at 7 bases. This CDR3 comprises 14 residues. Germline CDR1 and CDR2: GTSNPN and SVGIG (reference sequence). V trimming: 1 base; J trimming: 2 bases; junction bases outside the gene matches: 2. The CDR3 reads CAWSDGQGNQPQHF. CDR3 nucleotide sequence: TGTGCCTGGAGTGATGGACAGGGCAATCAGCCCCAGCATTTT.

J is TRBJ1-2 and V is TRBV6-4; D perhaps matches TRBD1 (5 bases). Germline CDR1 MRHNA, CDR2 SNTAGT. The CDR3 has 15 residues. The ends were cut back, 6 bases at V and 4 bases at J, with 18 bases in the middle. This CDR3 reads CASSASSAGRYGYTF. The CDR3 nucleotides are TGTGCCAGCAGCGCGAGCTCTGCAGGGCGCTATGGCTACACCTTC.

The chain carries TRBV5-5 and TRBJ2-7; no clear D. This CDR3 comprises 16 residues. The germline V and J ends were trimmed by 4 bases and 4 bases, with 21 bases remaining between them. Germline-derived CDR1 and CDR2 are SGHKS and YYEKEE (reference sequence). CDR3 bases: TGTGCCAGCAGCGAGGCGCCCGGCGGTGCTGGGTACGAGCAGTACTTC. This codes for CASSEAPGGAGYEQYF. The whole variable domain, remainder taken from reference TRBV5-5 and TRBJ2-7, is DAGVTQSPTHLIKTRGQQVTLRCSPISGHKSVSWYQQVLGQGPQFIFQYYEKEERGRGNFPDRFSARQFPNYSSELNVNALLLGDSALYLCASSEAPGGAGYEQYFGPGTRLTVT.

This clonotype was found a few times. V usage is TRBV28 and J usage is TRBJ1-5, with a tentative D call TRBD1 (6 bases). The CDR3 contains 18 residues. V dropped 6 bases and J dropped 2 bases, with 23 bases sitting between them. Germline CDR1 and CDR2: MDHEN and SYDVKM. The CDR3 DNA is TGTGCCAGCAGGTTACGGACAGTCCCGGGTTTGGGCAATCAGCCCCAGCATTTT. Its translation: CASRLRTVPGLGNQPQHF.

The rearrangement joins TRBV10-3 to TRBJ2-3; D call uncertain. V gave up 6 bases and J gave up 2 bases, with 3 bases separating them. CDR1 ENHRY and CDR2 SYGVKD come from the germline V gene. The CDR3 contains 11 residues. CDR3 residues: CAIRSTDTQYF. DNA for the CDR3: TGTGCCATCAGGTCCACAGATACGCAGTATTTT.

CDR3 protein: CASSLLAGAKNIQYF. In nucleotides, the CDR3 is TGTGCCAGCTCCCTGCTAGCGGGAGCCAAAAACATTCAGTACTTC. The V call is TRBV18, the J call TRBJ2-4; 8 positions match TRBD2. V lost 6 bases, J lost 0 bases, and 4 bases stayed unmatched. The CDR3 runs to 15 residues. Germline CDR1 and CDR2: KGHSH and LQKENI.

This clonotype has just a few counts. CDR3 sequence (DNA): TGTGCCAGCAGTCCCCCTCGGGGAGGCTACACCTTC. Amino acid sequence: CASSPPRGGYTF. The rearrangement joins TRBV6-1 to TRBJ1-2, with D unresolved. The ends were cut back, 5 bases at V and 8 bases at J, with 12 bases in the middle. This CDR3 comprises 12 residues. Germline CDR1 reads MNHNS; CDR2 reads SASEGT.

There are a few counts of this clonotype. V and J are TRBV3-1 and TRBJ1-4, with unresolved D. CDR3 length: 18 residues. Germline V lookup: CDR1 LGHDT, CDR2 YNNKEL (reference sequence). V was cut by 2 bases and J by 0 bases, with 16 bases left in between. Here the CDR3 reads CASSQSYRAVATNEKLFF. CDR3 nucleotides: TGTGCCAGCAGCCAATCTTATCGGGCAGTCGCAACTAATGAAAAACTGTTTTTT.

The V gene is TRBV6-1, the J gene TRBJ2-7, with D possibly TRBD2 on 6 matching bases. The CDR3 totals 15 residues. Trimming took off 2 bases at V and 8 bases at J, with 19 bases between the two ends. Germline V gene data show CDR1 as MNHNS and CDR2 as SASEGT. The CDR3 DNA is TGTGCCAGCAGTGAATCTGCGGGATCCCCATTCCAGCAGTACTTC. Translated: CASSESAGSPFQQYF.

This chain connects TRBV5-1 to TRBJ2-2, with a weak D call TRBD1 (6 bases). CDR1 is SGHRS, CDR2 YFSETQ, per germline. The CDR3 consists of 16 residues. V lost 4 bases, J lost 0 bases, and 13 bases lay in between. The CDR3 DNA reads as TGCGCCAGCAGCCAGTGGCCAGGGGCGAACACCGGGGAGCTGTTTTTT. Protein product: CASSQWPGANTGELFF.

This clonotype occurred a few times. The CDR3 reads CASSYRQLPQETQYF. The CDR3, as DNA: TGTGCCAGCAGTTACCGACAGCTACCCCAAGAGACCCAGTACTTC. This chain connects TRBV9 to TRBJ2-5; TRBD1 is a possible D gene (5 bases). In germline, CDR1 is SGDLS, CDR2 YYNGEE. Trimming left V 5 bases short and J 1 base short, with 15 bases between. CDR3 length: 15 residues.

This sequence joins TRBV9 and TRBJ2-2, with D hard to call. V lost 0 bases and J 7 bases, leaving 13 bases between the germline ends. Looked up from germline, CDR1 is SGDLS and CDR2 is YYNGEE. The CDR3 has 15 residues. CDR3: CASSVGRWTYGELFF. CDR3 nucleotide sequence: TGTGCCAGCAGCGTAGGTCGATGGACGTACGGGGAGCTGTTTTTT.

The chain is built from TRBV2 and TRBJ2-6; the D gene is possibly TRBD1 (7 bases). V shed 4 bases and J shed 0 bases, with 22 bases lying between them. Per germline, CDR1 SNHLY and CDR2 FYNNEI. There are 20 residues in the CDR3. CDR3: CASSVLRYAGGNSGANVLTF. In DNA, the CDR3 is TGTGCCAGCAGTGTACTTCGTTATGCAGGGGGGAACTCTGGGGCCAACGTCCTGACTTTC.

This clonotype has ten or more counts. J is TRBJ2-1 and V is TRBV10-3; TRBD2 matches 7 bases. The CDR3 sequence is 16 residues long. The V segment lost 3 bases and the J segment 2 bases; nucleotides outside the gene matches: 7. Germline lookup yields CDR1 ENHRY and CDR2 SYGVKD. CDR3 sequence reads: CAISDRGGRTYNEQFF. As DNA, the CDR3 is TGTGCCATCAGTGATAGGGGCGGGAGAACCTACAATGAGCAGTTCTTC.

Comment on this clonotype: This could be a read error, since a much larger clone is one nucleotide away. The rearrangement uses TRBV9 and TRBJ2-1, with D perhaps TRBD1 (6 bases). The CDR3 runs 15 residues. The germline V gene has CDR1 SGDLS and CDR2 YYNGEE. The ends were cut back, 4 bases at V and 4 bases at J, with 15 bases in the middle. CDR3 in amino acids: CASSTRTGKYNEQFF. The CDR3, as DNA: TGTGCCAGCAGCACCCGCACAGGGAAATACAATGAGCAGTTCTTC.

At least ten counts were recorded for this clonotype. This rearrangement joins TRBV20-1 to TRBJ1-2; possibly TRBD1 for D (5 bases). From germline, CDR1 is DFQATT and CDR2 SNEGSKA (reference sequence). V was pared by 2 bases and J by 6 bases, with 16 bases between. The CDR3 sequence is 14 residues long. The CDR3 sequence: CSARTSGTVDGYTF. The CDR3 region has the DNA TGCAGTGCTAGAACTAGCGGGACGGTAGATGGCTACACCTTC.

The V call is TRBV6-1, the J call TRBJ2-3; the D call may be TRBD1 or TRBD2 (5 bases each). The CDR3 runs to 15 residues. V lost 6 bases, J lost 2 bases, and 15 bases lay in between. Germline-derived CDR1 and CDR2 are MNHNS and SASEGT. The CDR3 region is CASSLKGTYTDTQYF. Written as DNA, the CDR3 is TGTGCCAGCAGCCTTAAGGGGACGTACACAGATACGCAGTATTTT.